This TCR beta chain derives from a study of Ad26.COV2.S vaccination and SARS-CoV-2 variants. This CDR3 contains 20 residues. Germline CDR1 is SGHVS and CDR2 is FQNEAQ. V was clipped by 1 base and J by 3 bases; unmatched bases: 17. Using immunoSEQ multiplex PCR, the repertoire was profiled, and TCRdb retains in-frame clones only, with some absent. The repertoire holds about 480,000 clones, with around 88% as singletons. As for treatment: around 19 received Ad26.COV2.S at low or high dose, single or two shots; several received placebo; per-sample allocation not given. Collection of the samples took place on day 63 after the first injection of vaccine or placebo. Built on an Ad26 vector, the vaccine expressed Wuhan-strain SARS-CoV-2 spike.

This clonotype was sampled from a person between 18 and 59 years old who received the Ad26.COV2.S COVID-19 vaccine or a placebo. This chain uses TRBV7-8 with TRBJ1-1, with TRBD1 identical over 10 bases. Sequencing used peripheral blood, obtained in a trial of Ad26.COV2.S vaccine versus placebo. The CDR3 spells CASSLVAPGTGALKHTEAFF. DNA of the CDR3: TGTGCCAGCAGCTTAGTCGCTCCGGGGACAGGGGCACTCAAACACACTGAAGCTTTCTTT. Filled out from reference TRBV7-8 and TRBJ1-1, the complete variable domain reads GAGVSQSPRYKVAKRGQDVALRCDPISGHVSLFWYQQALGQGPEFLTYFQNEAQLDKSGLPSDRFFAERPEGSVSTLKIQRTQQEDSAVYLCASSLVAPGTGALKHTEAFFGQGTRLTVV.